Below are 25 T cell receptor beta chains sequenced from a single sample in a study of cytomegalovirus exposure and HLA in healthy donors. PCR amplification relied on 60 Vbeta primers (plus 13 Jbeta primers). Only in-frame clones appear in the TCRdb table, and some are missing; sequencing was by immunoSEQ multiplex PCR. The sample has around 92,000 clones; about 83% are singletons. Source material: PBMCs. These receptors originate from a female donor in good health and CMV-seropositive.

The rearrangement uses TRBV19 and TRBJ1-1; 8 bases agree with TRBD1. The CDR3 runs to 14 residues. V trimming: 4 bases; J trimming: 10 bases; junction bases outside the gene matches: 11. From germline, CDR1 is LNHDA and CDR2 SQIVND (reference sequence). Here the CDR3 reads CASSTSLQGTGAFF. DNA of the CDR3: TGTGCCAGTAGTACCTCTCTTCAGGGGACAGGAGCTTTCTTT.

The genes are TRBV6-1 and TRBJ2-7; possible D gene TRBD1, 5 bases. V lost 0 bases and J lost 4, with 7 bases in between. The CDR3 contains 13 residues. Germline values: CDR1 MNHNS, CDR2 SASEGT. CDR3 protein: CASSEARGYEQYF. DNA for the CDR3: TGTGCCAGCAGTGAAGCTAGGGGTTACGAGCAGTACTTC.

The rearrangement uses TRBV5-6 and TRBJ1-5, with D hard to call. The germline V and J ends were trimmed by 0 bases and 7 bases, with 11 bases remaining between them. The CDR3 is 14 amino acids. Looked up from germline, CDR1 is SGHDT and CDR2 is YYEEEE. The CDR3 region has the DNA TGTGCCAGCAGCTTGGGAGGGAGGATGCAGCCCCAGCATTTT. Its translation: CASSLGGRMQPQHF.

As to this clone: At one end the junction does not follow the germline gene, possibly because of a read error. The gene calls are TRBV13 and TRBJ2-1; 14 nucleotides match TRBD2. Per the germline V gene, CDR1 is PRHDT and CDR2 is FYEKMQ (reference sequence). This CDR3 contains 17 residues. The CDR3 sequence: CVSSVGTSGSLINEQFF. CDR3 sequence (DNA): TGTGTCAGCAGCGTCGGGACTAGCGGGAGTCTTATAAATGAGCAGTTCTTC.

The V call is TRBV6-1, the J call TRBJ2-6; D may be TRBD1 (5 bases). The CDR3 covers 17 residues. Looked up from germline, CDR1 is MNHNS and CDR2 is SASEGT. V was clipped by 3 bases and J by 1 base, with 13 bases between them. This CDR3 is CASSEPPAGSGANVLTF. The CDR3 DNA reads TGTGCCAGCAGTGAGCCCCCTGCAGGGTCTGGGGCCAACGTCCTGACTTTC.

In regard to this clone: At one boundary the junction diverges from the germline segment, which might be a read error. This sequence joins TRBV7-9 and TRBJ1-1, with D hard to call. The CDR3 spans 12 residues. Germline V gives CDR1 SEHNR, CDR2 FQNEAQ (reference sequence). The CDR3 sequence is CSSRWEDTEAFF. As DNA, the CDR3 is TGTTCCAGCAGGTGGGAGGACACTGAAGCTTTCTTT.

V is TRBV4-1 and J is TRBJ2-6, with TRBD2 matching over 15 bases. CDR3 length: 20 amino acids. After removal of 1 base from V and 4 bases from J, the junction contained 8 bases not matched to a gene. Germline CDR1 is MGHRA and CDR2 is YSYEKL. Here the CDR3 reads CASSQVPGLAGGSGANVLTF. DNA for the CDR3: TGCGCCAGCAGCCAAGTCCCCGGACTAGCGGGAGGGTCCGGGGCCAACGTCCTGACTTTC.

The V call is TRBV4-2, the J call TRBJ1-1, with 7 bases lining up with TRBD1. Trimming took 4 bases from V and 0 from J; bases not matched to a gene: 8. The CDR3 has 16 amino acids. Germline assignment: CDR1 LGHNA and CDR2 YNFKEQ. CDR3 loop: CASSLLSGQMNTEAFF. DNA of the CDR3: TGTGCCAGCAGCCTTCTTTCGGGACAGATGAACACTGAAGCTTTCTTT.

The chain employs TRBV9 and TRBJ2-4; TRBD2 agrees at 11 bases. The V gene's germline CDR1 is SGDLS and CDR2 YYNGEE. V lost 0 bases and J lost 0; bases outside the gene matches: 5. The CDR3 contains 18 residues. The CDR3 loop is CASSVATSGSSAKNIQYF. Here the CDR3 DNA reads TGTGCCAGCAGCGTAGCTACTAGCGGGAGCTCAGCCAAAAACATTCAGTACTTC. The whole variable domain, remainder taken from reference TRBV9 and TRBJ2-4, is DSGVTQTPKHLITATGQRVTLRCSPRSGDLSVYWYQQSLDQGLQFLIQYYNGEERAKGNILERFSAQQFPDLHSELNLSSLELGDSALYFCASSVATSGSSAKNIQYFGAGTRLSVL.

The J gene is TRBJ2-7, the V gene TRBV2; D may be TRBD1 (6 bases). The CDR3 totals 13 residues. V shed 3 bases and J shed 1 base, with 7 bases lying between them. Germline CDR1 and CDR2: SNHLY and FYNNEI. The CDR3 DNA sequence: TGTGCCAGCAGTGACGACAGGTCCTACGAGCAGTACTTC. Translating gives CASSDDRSYEQYF.

CDR3 protein: CASSRTGGDQPQHF. For the CDR3, the DNA is TGTGCCAGCAGCCGTACTGGAGGGGACCAGCCCCAGCATTTT. The chain recombines TRBV4-2 with TRBJ1-5; tentative D call: TRBD1 (5 bases). The CDR3 runs to 14 residues. The germline V gene encodes CDR1 LGHNA and CDR2 YNFKEQ. Trimming removed 4 bases at V and 7 bases at J, with 14 bases between.

This clone was detected a few times. This chain connects TRBV4-1 to TRBJ1-1, with 7 positions matching TRBD1. V lost 2 bases and J lost 4; bases outside the gene matches: 16. Germline V gene data show CDR1 as MGHRA and CDR2 as YSYEKL. The CDR3 consists of 18 residues. The CDR3 coding sequence is TGCGCCAGCAGCCAAAATCCACCGGGGAGACAGGGCTTCACTGAAGCTTTCTTT. This translates into CASSQNPPGRQGFTEAFF.

A single count supports this clone. The V gene is TRBV28, the J gene TRBJ1-5; D is possibly TRBD1 (5 bases). There are 16 residues in the CDR3. The V and J ends lost 7 bases and 3 bases respectively, with 19 bases between them. CDR1 and CDR2 from the germline V gene are MDHEN and SYDVKM. CDR3 DNA: TGTGCCAGCACCACCTGGGGGGAGGGATTCAATCAGCCCCAGCATTTT. This translates into CASTTWGEGFNQPQHF.

This clone was counted a single time. This chain links TRBV25-1 with TRBJ1-2; unclear D gene. CDR3 length: 13 residues. Germline-derived CDR1 and CDR2 are MGHDK and SYGVNS. Deletions cut 2 bases from V and 7 bases from J, with 11 bases between. CDR3 sequence: CASSEVVFSGYTF. The CDR3 nucleotides read TGTGCCAGCAGTGAAGTTGTATTCTCTGGCTACACCTTC.

The chain is built from TRBV30 and TRBJ1-2; TRBD1 matches at 7 bases. V lost 2 bases to trimming and J lost 7 bases; unmatched junction nucleotides: 10. Germline CDR1 and CDR2: GTSNPN and SVGIG (reference sequence). This CDR3 is built from 14 residues. The CDR3: CAWSPPRGKGGYTF. CDR3 bases: TGTGCCTGGAGTCCTCCCAGGGGGAAAGGTGGCTACACCTTC.

The V call is TRBV7-6, the J call TRBJ1-2; D is possibly TRBD1 (5 bases). Trimming stripped 1 base from V and 6 bases from J, with 12 bases between. The CDR3 has 14 amino acids. Germline V CDR1 and CDR2: SGHVS, FNYEAQ. CDR3 DNA sequence: TGTGCCAGCAGCTTAGGGAGGGGTGTAGATGGCTACACCTTC. It encodes CASSLGRGVDGYTF.

The chain recombines TRBV18 with TRBJ1-4, with 9 bases aligning to TRBD1. CDR3 length equals 15 residues. J lost 8 bases, V lost 3 bases, and 7 bases had no gene match. Per germline, CDR1 KGHSH and CDR2 LQKENI. CDR3 nucleotides: TGTGCCAGCTCACCGGCCGGGACAGGGAGAGAAAAACTGTTTTTT. It encodes CASSPAGTGREKLFF.

The chain combines TRBV9 with TRBJ2-7; maybe TRBD1 (5 bases). This CDR3 contains 14 residues. Germline V CDR1 and CDR2: SGDLS, YYNGEE. Trimming left V 3 bases short and J 2 bases short, with 12 bases between. CDR3 sequence reads: CASSAGQGTYEQYF. The CDR3 DNA is TGTGCCAGCAGCGCCGGGCAGGGAACCTACGAGCAGTACTTC. Full variable domain (rest looked up from reference TRBV9 and TRBJ2-7): DSGVTQTPKHLITATGQRVTLRCSPRSGDLSVYWYQQSLDQGLQFLIQYYNGEERAKGNILERFSAQQFPDLHSELNLSSLELGDSALYFCASSAGQGTYEQYFGPGTRLTVT.

Only one count was recorded for this clone. This rearrangement joins TRBV9 to TRBJ2-3, with 11 bases fitting TRBD1. V lost 5 bases and J lost 2; bases outside the gene matches: 16. The germline CDR1 and CDR2 sequences are SGDLS and YYNGEE. The CDR3 is 19 residues long. The CDR3 DNA follows: TGTGCCAGCAGTACCGGACAGGGGGCCCTAGCGAGGGACACAGATACGCAGTATTTT. It specifies CASSTGQGALARDTDTQYF.

The CDR3 sequence is CASIQGGNQPQHF. Written as DNA, the CDR3 is TGTGCCAGCATCCAGGGGGGCAATCAGCCCCAGCATTTT. This rearrangement joins TRBV28 to TRBJ1-5, with 7 bases aligning to TRBD1. CDR1 MDHEN and CDR2 SYDVKM come from the germline V gene. The J segment lost 2 bases and the V segment lost 7 bases, leaving 2 bases of the junction unmatched. The CDR3 consists of 13 residues.

The rearrangement joins TRBV7-9 to TRBJ1-5, with 7 bases that match TRBD1. The CDR3 is 14 residues long. The trim removed 6 bases at V and 2 bases at J, leaving 4 bases unmatched. Per germline, CDR1 SEHNR and CDR2 FQNEAQ (reference sequence). CDR3 in amino acids: CASRIGTGNQPQHF. As DNA, the CDR3 is TGTGCCAGCAGGATCGGGACAGGCAATCAGCCCCAGCATTTT.

In DNA form, the CDR3 reads TGTGCCTGGAGTGACCTGACAGGGCCCAATCAGCCCCAGCATTTT. Amino acid sequence: CAWSDLTGPNQPQHF. This chain uses TRBV30 with TRBJ1-5; TRBD1 agrees at 7 bases. V lost 1 base, J lost 3 bases, and 6 bases stayed unmatched. Germline values: CDR1 GTSNPN, CDR2 SVGIG (reference sequence). The CDR3 consists of 15 residues.

The rearrangement uses TRBV25-1 and TRBJ2-6; no definite D call. Germline CDR1 MGHDK, CDR2 SYGVNS. The CDR3 covers 15 residues. V was cut by 6 bases and J by 3 bases, with 12 bases left in between. CDR3 protein: CASSAFEVGANVLTF. As DNA, the CDR3 is TGTGCCAGCAGCGCCTTTGAGGTTGGGGCCAACGTCCTGACTTTC.

The DNA for the CDR3 is TGTGCCAGCAGCTTAGATGGGACAGGGGACACTGAAGCTTTCTTT. Translating it yields CASSLDGTGDTEAFF. J is TRBJ1-1 and V is TRBV7-2; 10 nucleotides line up with TRBD1. From germline, CDR1 is SGHTA and CDR2 FQGNSA. The CDR3 length is 15 residues. J was trimmed by 3 bases and V by 1 base; bases with no gene match: 2.

The chain uses TRBV6-5 and TRBJ1-6; TRBD1 agrees at 10 bases. Germline assignment: CDR1 MNHEY and CDR2 SVGAGI. CDR3 length equals 14 residues. Trimming cost V 2 bases and J 14 bases; bases outside gene matches: 6. CDR3 sequence: CASSYGQGVGALHF. As DNA, the CDR3 is TGTGCCAGCAGTTACGGACAGGGGGTCGGGGCCCTCCACTTT.